This T cell receptor beta chain was sequenced in a study of blood T cell repertoires in COVID-19. Study-wide background: Acute and convalescent COVID-19 samples came from the United States, Italy and Spain. T cells, B-cell-depleted T cells, or PBMCs provided the cDNA or gDNA that served as material.

Two negative PCRs, clearance, or symptom resolution were required of recovered Cohort 3 donors. Original processing methods: Amplifying reference gene primers gave estimates of nucleated cell counts. The repertoire was sequenced with immunoSEQ multiplex PCR; TCRdb's copy has only in-frame clones and lacks some. That table furnishes V, J and clone size, whereas the DNA furnished D and trimming. The data show around 130,000 clones, with 75% to 90% seen just once and 18% held by the top ten. Germline CDR1 and CDR2: KGHDR and SFDVKD. The CDR3 extends over 12 amino acids. V was clipped by 5 bases and J by 2 bases, with 4 bases between them. In its sample, this clone was seen once.

Sequenced sample: PBMCs or T cells enriched from blood (not recorded which). The TCR was taken from a man aged 30 to 39 who had recovered from COVID-19. The V gene is TRBV24-1, the J gene TRBJ2-3, with no clear D. The DNA of the CDR3 is TGTGCCACCAGTGGAGACACAGATACGCAGTATTTT. It yields the protein CATSGDTDTQYF.